These 32 T cell receptor beta chains were sequenced from one sample in a study of OX40 agonist ivuxolimab in advanced cancers. TCRdb's table, derived via immunoSEQ multiplex PCR, lists solely in-frame clones and lacks some. The table includes under 50,000 clones, about 90% detected once. The sample in question was CD4+ or CD8+ T cells sorted from blood, obtained in a trial of the OX40 agonist ivuxolimab. All receptors come from an adult with an advanced solid tumor such as melanoma, head and neck, liver or kidney cancer.

The chain carries TRBV7-2 and TRBJ2-5; D unresolved. V was clipped by 2 bases and J by 2 bases, with 12 bases between them. CDR3 length equals 15 residues. CDR1 is SGHTA, CDR2 FQGNSA, per germline. The CDR3 sequence: CASSLKLTPQETQYF. The CDR3, as DNA: TGTGCCAGCAGCTTAAAATTGACACCGCAAGAGACCCAGTACTTC.

Comment on this clone: A junction boundary mismatches the germline segment, possibly from a read error. The sample contains more than one DNA sequence encoding this CDR3. The genes are TRBV28 and TRBJ1-2; D ambiguous. This CDR3 contains 13 residues. The germline gives CDR1 MDHEN, CDR2 SYDVKM. The CDR3 loop reads CASSSVRARGYTF. In nucleotides, the CDR3 is TGCGCCAGCAGTTCCGTTCGGGCGCGAGGCTACACCTTC.

The V and J genes are TRBV28 and TRBJ1-5; maybe TRBD1 (6 bases). CDR3 length: 14 residues. Deletions cut 6 bases from V and 0 bases from J, with 9 bases between. CDR1 and CDR2 from the germline V gene are MDHEN and SYDVKM. The CDR3, as DNA: TGTGCCAGCAGACAGGGTTATAGCAATCAGCCCCAGCATTTT. Translating it yields CASRQGYSNQPQHF.

The gene calls are TRBV19 and TRBJ1-2; D may be TRBD1 (5 bases). Germline V gene sequence: CDR1 LNHDA, CDR2 SQIVND (reference sequence). The CDR3 covers 17 residues. Trimming took off 0 bases at V and 3 bases at J, with 17 bases between the two ends. The CDR3: CASSIDFRLGTYYGYTF. The CDR3 DNA sequence: TGTGCCAGTAGTATAGATTTTCGCCTCGGGACCTACTATGGCTACACCTTC.

V usage is TRBV27 and J usage is TRBJ2-5, with a weak D call TRBD1 (7 bases). CDR3 size: 13 residues. The germline gives CDR1 MNHEY, CDR2 SMNVEV (reference sequence). Trimming removed 6 bases from V and 5 bases from J, with 13 bases in between. CDR3 amino acids: CASRFQGGETQYF. The CDR3 coding sequence is TGTGCCAGCAGGTTTCAGGGGGGCGAGACCCAGTACTTC.

This chain links TRBV11-1 with TRBJ2-2; the D gene is possibly TRBD2 (6 bases). Germline CDR1 reads SGHAT; CDR2 reads FQDESV (reference sequence). The CDR3 covers 16 residues. V was clipped by 3 bases and J by 2 bases, with 13 bases between them. The CDR3 coding sequence is TGTGCCAGCAGCTTGGCGTTAGCGGAAAACACCGGGGAGCTGTTTTTT. Translation gives CASSLALAENTGELFF.

The chain carries TRBV6-1 and TRBJ2-3, with 8 bases identical to TRBD2. Germline V CDR1 and CDR2: MNHNS, SASEGT. CDR3 length: 13 amino acids. Losses at the gene ends were 11 bases for V and 3 bases for J; bases not matched to a gene: 7. The chain's CDR3 is CAGAPSGTDTQYF. The CDR3, as DNA: TGTGCCGGAGCCCCTAGCGGGACAGATACGCAGTATTTT.

The chain uses TRBV7-2 and TRBJ2-3; D perhaps matches TRBD2 (5 bases). Germline V gene data show CDR1 as SGHTA and CDR2 as FQGNSA. The V and J ends lost 6 bases and 6 bases respectively, with 13 bases between them. The CDR3 consists of 13 residues. In nucleotides, the CDR3 is TGTGCCAGCAGTCCGGGGTCCCGGGATACGCAGTATTTT. Its translation: CASSPGSRDTQYF.

The J gene is TRBJ2-7, the V gene TRBV28, with a weak D call TRBD1 (6 bases). V shed 7 bases and J shed 4 bases, with 20 bases lying between them. The V gene's germline CDR1 is MDHEN and CDR2 SYDVKM. This CDR3 region has 15 residues. CDR3 protein: CASIRRGPLVYEQYF. CDR3 DNA sequence: TGTGCCAGCATACGCAGGGGACCTTTGGTGTACGAGCAGTACTTC.

The J gene is TRBJ2-3, the V gene TRBV18; possibly TRBD2 for D (5 bases). Germline CDR1 and CDR2: KGHSH and LQKENI. Trimming cost V 0 bases and J 5 bases, with 12 bases left between them. The CDR3 is 15 residues long. CDR3: CASSPPLGSGDTQYF. In DNA form, the CDR3 reads TGTGCCAGCTCACCACCGTTGGGGAGCGGAGATACGCAGTATTTT.

The gene calls are TRBV5-1 and TRBJ2-1; D unclear. The CDR3 loop spans 14 amino acids. Germline V gene lookup returns CDR1 SGHRS and CDR2 YFSETQ. V lost 0 bases, J lost 2 bases, and 6 bases lay in between. In DNA, the CDR3 is TGCGCCAGCAGCTTGGGTAATACCTACAATGAGCAGTTCTTC. Protein product: CASSLGNTYNEQFF.

CDR3 sequence reads: CASSLWISGSEETQYF. In DNA form, the CDR3 reads TGTGCCAGCTCCCTCTGGATTTCCGGCTCCGAAGAGACCCAGTACTTC. The chain recombines TRBV21-1 with TRBJ2-5. TRBV21-1 is recorded as a pseudogene. This CDR3 region has 16 residues.

CDR3 protein: CASSAPEASPALVSNQPQHF. The CDR3 nucleotides are TGTGCCAGCAGTGCCCCGGAGGCAAGCCCAGCCCTCGTGAGCAATCAGCCCCAGCATTTT. V is TRBV6-4 and J is TRBJ1-5; D is undetermined. Germline CDR1 MRHNA, CDR2 SNTAGT. Trimming left V 4 bases short and J 1 base short, with 26 bases between. The CDR3 has 20 residues.

The V gene is TRBV5-1, the J gene TRBJ2-1; maybe TRBD2 (6 bases). This CDR3 spans 15 amino acids. The V gene's germline CDR1 is SGHRS and CDR2 YFSETQ. The V and J ends lost 4 bases and 0 bases respectively, with 11 bases between them. CDR3 bases: TGCGCCAGCAGCCTTGTCGGGGGCTCCTACAATGAGCAGTTCTTC. This codes for CASSLVGGSYNEQFF.

V gene TRBV28 combines with J gene TRBJ1-1; TRBD1 matches at 7 bases. The CDR3 is made up of 14 amino acids. Germline-derived CDR1 and CDR2 are MDHEN and SYDVKM. After removal of 6 bases from V and 3 bases from J, the junction contained 7 bases not matched to a gene. The CDR3 coding sequence is TGTGCCAGCAGCCATCGACAGGGCTACACTGAAGCTTTCTTT. Translation: CASSHRQGYTEAFF.

The sample holds a few counts of this clone. The chain combines TRBV4-2 with TRBJ1-1, with TRBD1 identical over 11 bases. From germline, CDR1 is LGHNA and CDR2 YNFKEQ. V shed 1 base, J shed 11 bases, and the junction held 12 bases outside the gene matches. The CDR3 runs 16 residues. The CDR3 protein is CASSQGGQGGFRDAFF. CDR3 nucleotide sequence: TGTGCCAGCAGCCAAGGGGGACAGGGGGGGTTTAGGGACGCTTTCTTT.

The chain links TRBV29-1 to TRBJ1-1; D gene unclear. Germline CDR1 reads SQVTM; CDR2 reads ANQGSEA. Between the trimmed V and J ends, which lost 2 bases and 0 bases, there was a span of 7 bases. The CDR3 totals 13 residues. CDR3 nucleotide sequence: TGCAGCGTTGAAAGTGCCCTGAACACTGAAGCTTTCTTT. This encodes CSVESALNTEAFF.

The chain has TRBV29-1 and TRBJ2-7; 8 nucleotides match TRBD1. Looked up from germline, CDR1 is SQVTM and CDR2 is ANQGSEA. The CDR3 totals 13 residues. Unmatched junction bases numbered 10, after V lost 6 bases and J lost 6 bases. CDR3 protein: CSVDRRTGSEQYF. The CDR3 DNA sequence: TGCAGCGTGGACCGCCGGACAGGGTCCGAGCAGTACTTC.

This clone came up a few times. The genes are TRBV7-2 and TRBJ2-3; 14 positions agree with TRBD2. CDR1 is SGHTA, CDR2 FQGNSA, per germline. This CDR3 comprises 16 residues. With V trimmed by 5 bases and J by 1 base, 2 bases remained unmatched. CDR3 DNA: TGTGCCAGCAGCCTGGGACTAGCGGGGGGCACAGATACGCAGTATTTT. It yields the protein CASSLGLAGGTDTQYF.

This clone was seen only a few times. The chain has TRBV9 and TRBJ2-3; 7 bases are a match to TRBD1. This CDR3 is built from 14 residues. Per the germline V gene, CDR1 is SGDLS and CDR2 is YYNGEE. V was pared by 1 base and J by 4 bases, with 3 bases of the junction left unmatched. CDR3 region: CASSVKGASDTQYF. CDR3 DNA sequence: TGTGCCAGCAGCGTAAAGGGGGCCTCAGATACGCAGTATTTT.

The rearrangement links TRBV5-1 to TRBJ2-1, with 9 bases fitting TRBD1. Losses at the gene ends were 4 bases for V and 7 bases for J; bases not matched to a gene: 6. The germline V gene encodes CDR1 SGHRS and CDR2 YFSETQ. CDR3 length: 14 amino acids. This CDR3 is CASSRDRGNNEQFF. CDR3 bases: TGCGCCAGCAGCCGCGACAGGGGGAATAATGAGCAGTTCTTC. The full variable domain, with the rest looked up from reference TRBV5-1 and TRBJ2-1, is KAGVTQTPRYLIKTRGQQVTLSCSPISGHRSVSWYQQTPGQGLQFLFEYFSETQRNKGNFPGRFSGRQFSNSRSEMNVSTLELGDSALYLCASSRDRGNNEQFFGPGTRLTVL.

The V and J genes are TRBV6-4 and TRBJ2-7; D unclear. The CDR3 totals 15 residues. Trimming left V 2 bases short and J 0 bases short, with 11 bases between. Germline loops: CDR1 MRHNA, CDR2 SNTAGT. The CDR3 DNA is TGTGCCAGCAGTGACGATCGGCTGAGCTCCTACGAGCAGTACTTC. Its translation: CASSDDRLSSYEQYF.

This clone turned up a few times. The chain has TRBV7-8 and TRBJ2-2; 9 positions match TRBD2. The V segment lost 5 bases and the J segment 4 bases; nucleotides outside the gene matches: 8. The CDR3 contains 16 residues. Germline loops: CDR1 SGHVS, CDR2 FQNEAQ. DNA of the CDR3: TGTGCCAGCAGCCCTAGCCGGCGGGAGGGCACCGGGGAGCTGTTTTTT. The encoded protein is CASSPSRREGTGELFF.

The V gene is TRBV9, the J gene TRBJ2-3, with 8 bases identical to TRBD2. Losses at the gene ends were 0 bases for V and 4 bases for J; bases not matched to a gene: 4. The CDR3 contains 15 residues. Per germline, CDR1 SGDLS and CDR2 YYNGEE. The CDR3: CASSVEAGEADTQYF. The DNA of the CDR3 is TGTGCCAGCAGCGTAGAAGCGGGAGAGGCAGATACGCAGTATTTT.

V and J are TRBV5-1 and TRBJ2-6; 7 nucleotides match TRBD2. The V gene's germline CDR1 is SGHRS and CDR2 YFSETQ. The CDR3 has 19 residues. The V segment lost 1 base and the J segment 1 base; nucleotides outside the gene matches: 11. CDR3 sequence reads: CASSLWSTAGFSGANVLTF. The CDR3 DNA is TGCGCCAGCAGCTTGTGGTCGACAGCGGGGTTTTCTGGGGCCAACGTCCTGACTTTC.

The V gene is TRBV6-4, the J gene TRBJ1-1; the D gene is possibly TRBD1 (6 bases). The V gene lost 5 bases and the J gene lost 4 bases, with 11 bases spanning the gap. The germline V gene has CDR1 MRHNA and CDR2 SNTAGT. The CDR3 length is 13 residues. In DNA, the CDR3 is TGTGCCAGCAGTTGGGACAAAGGCACTGAAGCTTTCTTT. Translation gives CASSWDKGTEAFF.

This clone was seen more than once but under ten times. The genes are TRBV27 and TRBJ1-5; D possibly corresponds to TRBD1 (5 bases). In germline, CDR1 is MNHEY, CDR2 SMNVEV (reference sequence). The CDR3 has 18 amino acids. Trimming took 5 bases from V and 0 from J, leaving 20 bases between them. The DNA of the CDR3 is TGTGCCAGCAGTCCAGTCTACGTCCTCCAGGGTAGCAATCAGCCCCAGCATTTT. The encoded protein is CASSPVYVLQGSNQPQHF.

The chain recombines TRBV7-8 with TRBJ2-2; D gene ambiguous. The CDR3 spans 16 residues. Trimming shortened V by 5 bases and J by 0 bases, and 13 bases separated the two germline ends. Germline loops: CDR1 SGHVS, CDR2 FQNEAQ. The DNA for the CDR3 is TGTGCCAGCAGCCCCCCGGGTTTGGCGAACACCGGGGAGCTGTTTTTT. As protein: CASSPPGLANTGELFF.

This chain joins TRBV2 and TRBJ1-2; 9 bases map to TRBD1. Trimming at V came to 6 bases and at J to 4 bases, leaving 6 bases not matched to a gene. The V gene's germline CDR1 is SNHLY and CDR2 FYNNEI. The CDR3 is 14 amino acids. CDR3 amino acids: CASSVGQGIYGYTF. CDR3 DNA sequence: TGTGCCAGCAGCGTTGGACAGGGGATCTATGGCTACACCTTC.

The chain uses TRBV4-2 and TRBJ2-3, with D possibly being TRBD2 (7 bases). Trimming stripped 1 base from V and 0 bases from J, with 20 bases between. The CDR3 is 19 amino acids. From germline, CDR1 is LGHNA and CDR2 YNFKEQ. The CDR3 protein is CASSQGGLGGGHSTDTQYF. Here the CDR3 DNA reads TGTGCCAGCAGCCAAGGCGGCCTCGGCGGGGGCCATAGCACAGATACGCAGTATTTT.

The CDR3 DNA reads TGTGCCAGCAGCTTAGGGCGCGGGAGGGCCTTAGATGAGCAGTTCTTC. This translates into CASSLGRGRALDEQFF. The chain employs TRBV7-2 and TRBJ2-1; TRBD2 aligns across 9 bases. The J segment lost 8 bases and the V segment lost 1 base, leaving 9 bases of the junction unmatched. Looked up from germline, CDR1 is SGHTA and CDR2 is FQGNSA. The CDR3 is made up of 16 amino acids.

V and J are TRBV2 and TRBJ1-1, with D perhaps matching TRBD1 (6 bases). Trimming left V 4 bases short and J 1 base short, with 10 bases between. The CDR3 has 14 amino acids. Germline V gives CDR1 SNHLY, CDR2 FYNNEI. CDR3 in amino acids: CASSVQGWNTEAFF. CDR3 in DNA: TGTGCCAGCAGTGTCCAGGGGTGGAACACTGAAGCTTTCTTT.